This TCR beta chain came from a study of T cells in localized non-small cell lung cancer. Findings and limits, study-wide: Greater T cell density in blood accompanied longer overall survival. Detection in adjacent lung was observed for a median roughly 57 of the top 100 tumor clones.

V was pared by 6 bases and J by 4 bases, with 7 bases of the junction left unmatched. This CDR3 has 15 residues. Germline-derived CDR1 and CDR2 are SNHLY and FYNNEI. As concerns this clone: Its matching antigen is unknown.

Profiling relied on immunoSEQ multiplex PCR, and the TCRdb table lists in-frame clones only, not all of them. The profile covers around 18,000 clones, with around four fifths appearing a single time and around 25% taken by the ten largest. Sequences were derived from peripheral blood, sampled before any cancer treatment. The clonotype was recovered from a female donor at least 60 years old with stage I lung adenocarcinoma. The chain is built from TRBV2 and TRBJ2-1; 9 bases are shared with TRBD2. The CDR3 DNA is TGTGCCAGCAGCGGAGCGGGGGGAACTTACAATGAGCAGTTCTTC. Amino acid sequence: CASSGAGGTYNEQFF.